The rows below give T cell receptor beta chains drawn from one sample of a study of cytomegalovirus exposure and HLA in healthy donors. The method was immunoSEQ multiplex PCR; TCRdb's version includes in-frame clones alone and lacks a portion of them. The data show 160,000 or so clones, around four fifths seen once. Sequencing input: PBMCs. The receptors here all came from a man younger than 45 in good health and CMV-seropositive. Each CDR3 is given with its conserved first and last residue. A D gene is named only where the DNA matches it firmly. Clone size is not always given. Where it is, it says once, few, many or a class for expanded clones.

size: -; J: TRBJ1-3; V: TRBV5-1; D: -; CDR3: CASHPAGSGNTIYF; DNA: TGCGCCAGCCACCCTGCCGGCTCTGGAAACACCATATATTTT
size: -; J: TRBJ2-1; V: TRBV27; D: TRBD2; CDR3: CASSLKIAGNEQFF; DNA: TGTGCCAGCAGTTTAAAGATAGCGGGCAATGAGCAGTTCTTC
size: -; J: TRBJ1-6; V: TRBV5-8; D: TRBD1; CDR3: CASSFRQGGRSPLHF; DNA: TGTGCCAGCAGCTTCAGACAGGGGGGCCGGTCACCCCTCCACTTT
size: -; J: TRBJ2-3; V: TRBV6-4; D: TRBD2; CDR3: CASSVSGGATDTQYF; DNA: TGTGCCAGCAGTGTGAGCGGGGGGGCCACAGATACGCAGTATTTT
size: -; J: TRBJ2-1; V: TRBV18; D: TRBD2; CDR3: CASSPASGGYNEQFF; DNA: TGTGCCAGCTCACCGGCTAGCGGGGGTTACAATGAGCAGTTCTTC
size: once; J: TRBJ2-3; V: TRBV27; D: TRBD1; CDR3: CASSSRQGDYTDTQYF; DNA: TGTGCCAGCAGTTCAAGACAGGGAGATTACACAGATACGCAGTATTTT
size: -; J: TRBJ1-1; V: TRBV6-5; D: TRBD1; CDR3: CASSLPLGQGSEAFF; DNA: TGTGCCAGCAGCCTACCCCTGGGACAGGGGTCTGAAGCTTTCTTT
size: -; J: TRBJ1-6; V: TRBV6-5; D: TRBD1; CDR3: CASSYNRGATLHF; DNA: TGTGCCAGCAGCTATAACAGGGGAGCGACCCTCCACTTT
size: -; J: TRBJ1-1; V: TRBV7-3; D: -; CDR3: CASSLTAGGTTEAFF; DNA: TGTGCCAGCAGCTTAACAGCCGGCGGGACCACTGAAGCTTTCTTT
size: -; J: TRBJ1-1; V: TRBV9; D: TRBD1; CDR3: CASSVGRTGNTEAFF; DNA: TGTGCCAGCAGCGTAGGCCGGACAGGGAACACTGAAGCTTTCTTT
size: -; J: TRBJ1-2; V: TRBV28; D: -; CDR3: CASSDSLFGGYTF; DNA: TGTGCCAGCAGCGACAGCCTCTTTGGTGGCTACACCTTC
size: once; J: TRBJ2-3; V: TRBV15; D: TRBD2; CDR3: CATRDRAGGISATQYF; DNA: TGTGCCACCAGGGACCGAGCGGGGGGAATCTCGGCGACGCAGTATTTT
size: -; J: TRBJ1-2; V: TRBV29-1; D: -; CDR3: CSVAGPDFNYGYTF; DNA: TGCAGCGTCGCGGGACCCGATTTTAACTATGGCTACACCTTC